Given below is one T cell receptor (beta chain) in context. What it binds is not known. This sample was taken from a study of early T cells in non-severe SARS-CoV-2 infection. Study-wide points: Matches to VDJdb favored anti-spike CD8 responses and missed private and CD4 specificities.

The V end lost 6 bases, the J end lost 2 bases, and 15 bases lay between the germline ends. This CDR3 comprises 15 residues. Germline V lookup: CDR1 LNHDA, CDR2 SQIVND (reference sequence). Unique molecular identifier tags were affixed to discrete cDNA molecules. From the 5' RACE reads, TCRdb called clonotypes with MiXCR, one entry per CDR3 protein. The sample has some 70,000 distinct CDR3 sequences, approximately 9.5% seen once. The specimen was whole blood. The receptor was isolated from an adult who was a healthcare worker with PCR-confirmed SARS-CoV-2 infection or an uninfected control (not recorded which). The V call is TRBV19, the J call TRBJ2-3, with D perhaps matching TRBD1 (6 bases). This CDR3 is CASRLRDTSTDTQYF. CDR3 nucleotide sequence: TGTGCCAGTAGACTACGGGACACCTCCACAGATACGCAGTATTTT.